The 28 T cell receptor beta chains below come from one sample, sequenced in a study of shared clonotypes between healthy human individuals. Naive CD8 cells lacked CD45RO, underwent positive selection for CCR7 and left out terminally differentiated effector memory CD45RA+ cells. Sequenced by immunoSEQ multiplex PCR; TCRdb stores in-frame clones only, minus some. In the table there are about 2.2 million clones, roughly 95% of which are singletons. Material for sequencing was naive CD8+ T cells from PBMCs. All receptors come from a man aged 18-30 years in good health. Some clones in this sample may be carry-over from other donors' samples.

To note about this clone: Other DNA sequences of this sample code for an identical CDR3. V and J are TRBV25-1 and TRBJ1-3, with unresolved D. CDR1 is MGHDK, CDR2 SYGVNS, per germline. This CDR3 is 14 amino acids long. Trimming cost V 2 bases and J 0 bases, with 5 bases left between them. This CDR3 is CASSEGISGNTIYF. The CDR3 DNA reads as TGTGCCAGCAGTGAAGGGATCTCTGGAAACACCATATATTTT.

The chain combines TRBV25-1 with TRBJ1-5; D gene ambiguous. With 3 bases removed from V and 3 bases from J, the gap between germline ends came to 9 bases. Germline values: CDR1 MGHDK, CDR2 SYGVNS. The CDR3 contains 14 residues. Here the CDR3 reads CASSEDSYNQPQHF. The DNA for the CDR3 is TGTGCCAGCAGTGAGGACTCTTACAATCAGCCCCAGCATTTT.

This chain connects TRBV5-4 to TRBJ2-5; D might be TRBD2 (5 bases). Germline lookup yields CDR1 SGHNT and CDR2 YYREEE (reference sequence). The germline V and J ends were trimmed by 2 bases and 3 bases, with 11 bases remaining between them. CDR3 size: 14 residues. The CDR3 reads CASSFYGGEETQYF. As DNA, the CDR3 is TGTGCCAGCAGCTTTTACGGAGGAGAAGAGACCCAGTACTTC.

The DNA for the CDR3 is TGTGCCAGCAGAGACAGTTTTTATGGCTACACCTTC. Translated, it gives CASRDSFYGYTF. The chain uses TRBV9 and TRBJ1-2; possibly TRBD1 for D (5 bases). In germline, CDR1 is SGDLS, CDR2 YYNGEE. This CDR3 is built from 12 residues. V was shortened by 5 bases and J by 5 bases, with 10 bases between the two germline ends.

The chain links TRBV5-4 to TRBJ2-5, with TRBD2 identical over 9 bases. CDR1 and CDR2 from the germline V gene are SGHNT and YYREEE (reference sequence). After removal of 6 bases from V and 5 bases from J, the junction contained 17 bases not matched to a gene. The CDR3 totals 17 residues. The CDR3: CASTPGRAGGPEETQYF. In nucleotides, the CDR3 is TGTGCCAGCACCCCCGGCCGGGCGGGAGGGCCGGAGGAGACCCAGTACTTC.

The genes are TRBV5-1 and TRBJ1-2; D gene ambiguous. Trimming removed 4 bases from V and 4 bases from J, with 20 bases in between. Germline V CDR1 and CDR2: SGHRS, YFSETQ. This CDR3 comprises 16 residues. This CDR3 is CASSNEPGQIGYGYTF. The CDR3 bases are TGCGCCAGCAGCAACGAGCCGGGCCAAATCGGCTATGGCTACACCTTC.

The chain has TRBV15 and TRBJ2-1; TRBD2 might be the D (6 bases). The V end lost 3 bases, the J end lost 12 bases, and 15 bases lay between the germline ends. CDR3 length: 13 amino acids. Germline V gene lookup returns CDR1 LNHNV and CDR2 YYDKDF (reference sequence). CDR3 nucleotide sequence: TGTGCCACCAGCAGGGAGTGGGGGGAACGGCAGTTCTTC. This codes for CATSREWGERQFF.

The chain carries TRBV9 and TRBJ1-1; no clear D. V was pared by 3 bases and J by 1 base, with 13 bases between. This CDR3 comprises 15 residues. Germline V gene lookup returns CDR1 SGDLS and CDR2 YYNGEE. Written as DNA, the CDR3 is TGTGCCAGCAGCGCACTACAAGGTCCGAACACTGAAGCTTTCTTT. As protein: CASSALQGPNTEAFF.

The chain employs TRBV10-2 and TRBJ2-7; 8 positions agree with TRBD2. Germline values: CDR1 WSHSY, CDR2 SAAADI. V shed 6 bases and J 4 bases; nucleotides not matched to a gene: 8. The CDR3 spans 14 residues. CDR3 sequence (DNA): TGCGCCAGCAGCACGGGACTAGTGAGTTACGAGCAGTACTTC. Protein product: CASSTGLVSYEQYF.

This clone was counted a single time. The CDR3 here is CASSSDRNYGYTF. The CDR3 coding sequence is TGTGCCAGCAGTTCGGACAGGAACTATGGCTACACCTTC. This rearrangement joins TRBV6-6 to TRBJ1-2, with 7 bases fitting TRBD1. The CDR3 has 13 residues. V shed 4 bases, J shed 2 bases, and the junction held 1 base outside the gene matches. The germline V gene has CDR1 MNHNY and CDR2 SVGAGI (reference sequence).

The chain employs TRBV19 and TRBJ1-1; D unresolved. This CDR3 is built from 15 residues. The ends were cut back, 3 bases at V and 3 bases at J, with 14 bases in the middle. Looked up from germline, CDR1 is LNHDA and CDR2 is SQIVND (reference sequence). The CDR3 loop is CASSIYGESDTEAFF. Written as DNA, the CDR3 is TGTGCCAGTAGTATTTACGGGGAGTCAGACACTGAAGCTTTCTTT.

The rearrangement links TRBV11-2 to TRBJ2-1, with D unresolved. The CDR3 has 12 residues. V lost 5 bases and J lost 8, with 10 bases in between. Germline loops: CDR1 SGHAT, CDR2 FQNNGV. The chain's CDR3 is CASSTAPYEQFF. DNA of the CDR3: TGTGCCAGCAGCACGGCCCCATATGAGCAGTTCTTC.

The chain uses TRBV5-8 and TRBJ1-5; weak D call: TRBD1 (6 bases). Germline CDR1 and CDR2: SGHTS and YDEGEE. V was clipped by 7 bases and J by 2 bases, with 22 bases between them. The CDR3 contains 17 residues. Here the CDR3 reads CASFEQGPERGNQPQHF. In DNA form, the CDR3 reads TGTGCCAGCTTTGAACAGGGACCCGAGCGTGGCAATCAGCCCCAGCATTTT.

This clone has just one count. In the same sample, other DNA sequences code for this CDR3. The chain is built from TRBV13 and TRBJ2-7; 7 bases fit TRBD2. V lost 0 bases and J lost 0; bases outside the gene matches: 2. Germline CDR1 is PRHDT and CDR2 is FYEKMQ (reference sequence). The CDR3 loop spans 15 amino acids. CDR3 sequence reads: CASSLGSGASYEQYF. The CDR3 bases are TGTGCCAGCAGCTTAGGCAGCGGGGCCTCCTACGAGCAGTACTTC.

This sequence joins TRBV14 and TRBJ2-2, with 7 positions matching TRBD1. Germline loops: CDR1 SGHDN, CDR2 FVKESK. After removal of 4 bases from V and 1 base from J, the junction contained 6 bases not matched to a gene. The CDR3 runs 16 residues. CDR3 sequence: CASSRVGGWNTGELFF. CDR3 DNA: TGTGCCAGCAGCCGTGTAGGGGGCTGGAACACCGGGGAGCTGTTTTTT. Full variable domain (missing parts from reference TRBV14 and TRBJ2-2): EAGVTQFPSHSVIEKGQTVTLRCDPISGHDNLYWYRRVMGKEIKFLLHFVKESKQDESGMPNNRFLAERTGGTYSTLKVQPAELEDSGVYFCASSRVGGWNTGELFFGEGSRLTVL.

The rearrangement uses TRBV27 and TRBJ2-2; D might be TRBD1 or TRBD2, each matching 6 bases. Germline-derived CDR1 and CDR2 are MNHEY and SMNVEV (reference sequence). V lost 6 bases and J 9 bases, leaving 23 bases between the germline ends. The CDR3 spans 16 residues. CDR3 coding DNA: TGTGCCAGCAGCCGAGGGGGGCCCCCGAGCTCCCGGGAGCTGTTTTTT. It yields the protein CASSRGGPPSSRELFF.

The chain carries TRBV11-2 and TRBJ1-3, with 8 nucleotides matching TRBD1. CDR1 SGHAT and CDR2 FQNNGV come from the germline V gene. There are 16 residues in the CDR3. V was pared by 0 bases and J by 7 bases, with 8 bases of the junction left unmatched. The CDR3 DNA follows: TGTGCCAGCAGCTTAGATTTTAACAGGGGGAGGAACACCATATATTTT. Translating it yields CASSLDFNRGRNTIYF.

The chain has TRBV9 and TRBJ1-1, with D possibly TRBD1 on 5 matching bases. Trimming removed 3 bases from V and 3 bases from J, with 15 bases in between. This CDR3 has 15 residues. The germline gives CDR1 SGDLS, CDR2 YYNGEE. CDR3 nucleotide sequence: TGTGCCAGCAGCGCGGACCCGGGACTAGACACTGAAGCTTTCTTT. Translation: CASSADPGLDTEAFF.

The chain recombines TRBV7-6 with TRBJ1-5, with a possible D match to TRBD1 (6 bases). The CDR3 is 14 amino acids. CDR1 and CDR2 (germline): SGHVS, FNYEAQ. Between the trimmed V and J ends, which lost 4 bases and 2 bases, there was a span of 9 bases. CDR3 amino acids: CASSSEGGNQPQHF. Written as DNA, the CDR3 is TGTGCCAGCAGCTCCGAGGGGGGCAATCAGCCCCAGCATTTT.

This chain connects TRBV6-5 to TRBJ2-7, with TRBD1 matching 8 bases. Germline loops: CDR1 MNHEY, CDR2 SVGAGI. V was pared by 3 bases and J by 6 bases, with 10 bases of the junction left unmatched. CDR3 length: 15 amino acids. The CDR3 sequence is CASSYCSQGACEQYF. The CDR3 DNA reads TGTGCCAGCAGTTATTGCTCTCAGGGGGCTTGCGAGCAGTACTTC.

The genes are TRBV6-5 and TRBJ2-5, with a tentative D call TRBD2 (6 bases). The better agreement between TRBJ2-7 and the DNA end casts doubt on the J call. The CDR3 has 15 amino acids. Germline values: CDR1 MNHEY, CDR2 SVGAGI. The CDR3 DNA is TGTGCCAGCAGTTACTTTTCGGGACTGGCTTACGAGCAGTACTTC. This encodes CASSYFSGLAYEQYF.

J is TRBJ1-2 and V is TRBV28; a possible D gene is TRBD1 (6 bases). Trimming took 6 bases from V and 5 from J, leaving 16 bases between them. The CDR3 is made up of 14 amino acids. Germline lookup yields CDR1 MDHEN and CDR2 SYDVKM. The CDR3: CASRPGGARYGYTF. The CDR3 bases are TGTGCCAGCAGGCCCGGGGGGGCGCGGTATGGCTACACCTTC.

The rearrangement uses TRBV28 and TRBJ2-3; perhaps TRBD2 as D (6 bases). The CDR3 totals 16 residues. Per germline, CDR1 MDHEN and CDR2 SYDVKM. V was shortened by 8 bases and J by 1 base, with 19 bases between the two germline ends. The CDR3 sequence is CASWGGPTERTDTQYF. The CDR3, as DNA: TGTGCCAGCTGGGGAGGCCCGACAGAACGCACAGATACGCAGTATTTT.

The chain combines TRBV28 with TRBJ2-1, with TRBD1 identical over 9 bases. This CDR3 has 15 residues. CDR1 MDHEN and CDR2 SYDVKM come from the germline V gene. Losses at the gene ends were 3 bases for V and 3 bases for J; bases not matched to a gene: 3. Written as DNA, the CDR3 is TGTGCCAGCAGTTTTGGACAGGGGTTCTACAATGAGCAGTTCTTC. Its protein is CASSFGQGFYNEQFF.

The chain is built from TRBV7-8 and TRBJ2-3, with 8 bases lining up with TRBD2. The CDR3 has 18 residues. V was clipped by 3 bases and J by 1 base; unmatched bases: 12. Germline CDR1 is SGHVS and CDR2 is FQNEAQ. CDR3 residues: CASSFRLTSGQRTDTQYF. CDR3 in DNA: TGTGCCAGCAGCTTTCGACTAACTAGCGGCCAACGCACAGATACGCAGTATTTT.

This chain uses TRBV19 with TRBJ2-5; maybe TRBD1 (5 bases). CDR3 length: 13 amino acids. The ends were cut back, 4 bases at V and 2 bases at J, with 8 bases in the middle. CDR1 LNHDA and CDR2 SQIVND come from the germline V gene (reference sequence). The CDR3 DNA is TGTGCCAGTAGTAAACAGGTTCAAGAGACCCAGTACTTC. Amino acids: CASSKQVQETQYF.

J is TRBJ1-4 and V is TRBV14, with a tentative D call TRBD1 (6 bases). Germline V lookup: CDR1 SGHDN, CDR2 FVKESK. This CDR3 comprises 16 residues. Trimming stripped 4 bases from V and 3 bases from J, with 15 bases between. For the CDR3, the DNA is TGTGCCAGCAGCCCCCGCGCGGGGGCGTCTAATGAAAAACTGTTTTTT. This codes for CASSPRAGASNEKLFF.

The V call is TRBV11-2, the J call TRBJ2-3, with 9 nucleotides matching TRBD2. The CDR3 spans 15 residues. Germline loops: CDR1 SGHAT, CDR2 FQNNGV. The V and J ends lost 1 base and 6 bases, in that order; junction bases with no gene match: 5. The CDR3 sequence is CASSLGGRGLDTQYF. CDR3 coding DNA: TGTGCCAGCAGCTTAGGCGGGAGGGGATTGGATACGCAGTATTTT.